The rows below give T cell receptor beta chains drawn from one sample of a study of T cell responses to AZD1222 COVID-19 vaccine. Sequencing was performed with immunoSEQ multiplex PCR; in TCRdb, only in-frame clones are kept and a portion is missing. The data show approximately 150,000 clones, with roughly 87% seen just once and 5% to 6.5% held by the top ten. The sample here was peripheral blood, taken 28 days after the second AZD1222 dose. All receptors derive from an adult who received the AZD1222 COVID-19 vaccine. CDR3s include the opening cysteine and the closing phenylalanine or tryptophan.

v_gene: TRBV12-3/TRBV12-4
j_gene: TRBJ2-1
CDR3aa: CASGRGNEQFF

v_gene: TRBV6-5
j_gene: TRBJ1-1
CDR3aa: CASSIQGIEAFF

v_gene: TRBV10-2
j_gene: TRBJ2-4
CDR3aa: CASSESSGIIQYF

v_gene: TRBV9
j_gene: TRBJ1-5
CDR3aa: CASSVGQLNQPQHF

v_gene: TRBV6-5
j_gene: TRBJ2-7
CDR3aa: CASRSMTGSSHEQYF

v_gene: TRBV7-6
j_gene: TRBJ1-2
CDR3aa: CASSAEGQPYGYTF

v_gene: TRBV15
j_gene: TRBJ1-4
CDR3aa: CATSSRVRDNEKLFF

v_gene: TRBV19
j_gene: TRBJ1-5
CDR3aa: CASTPQGTNQPQHF

v_gene: TRBV3-1/TRBV3-2
j_gene: TRBJ1-5
CDR3aa: CASSQGTGDQPQHF

v_gene: TRBV7-9
j_gene: TRBJ1-1
CDR3aa: CASSRGVYTEAFF

v_gene: TRBV10-3
j_gene: TRBJ1-2
CDR3aa: CAIKQSERSNYGYTF

v_gene: TRBV19
j_gene: TRBJ2-3
CDR3aa: CASSSGLVVFRDTQYF

v_gene: TRBV7-2
j_gene: TRBJ1-5
CDR3aa: CASSPDRNQPQHF

v_gene: TRBV5-1
j_gene: TRBJ2-1
CDR3aa: CASNIGGTRGNNEQFF

v_gene: TRBV28
j_gene: TRBJ1-5
CDR3aa: CASSLGTLGQPQHF

v_gene: TRBV18
j_gene: TRBJ2-3
CDR3aa: CASSASISTDTQYF

v_gene: TRBV6-5
j_gene: TRBJ1-6
CDR3aa: CASAWGWVDNSPLHF

v_gene: TRBV11-2
j_gene: TRBJ2-7
CDR3aa: CASVWGGSRYEQYF

v_gene: TRBV7-3
j_gene: TRBJ2-2
CDR3aa: CASTQTGADTGELFF

v_gene: TRBV19
j_gene: TRBJ2-5
CDR3aa: CASSMGEDRVQETQYF

v_gene: TRBV18
j_gene: TRBJ2-3
CDR3aa: CASSPFTSSTDTQYF

v_gene: TRBV19
j_gene: TRBJ2-2
CDR3aa: CASSMPSGSTGELFF

v_gene: TRBV5-1
j_gene: TRBJ2-7
CDR3aa: CASSLGWGAYGSYEQYF

v_gene: TRBV5-1
j_gene: TRBJ2-5
CDR3aa: CASSLLGQVQETQYF

v_gene: TRBV7-2
j_gene: TRBJ2-7
CDR3aa: CASSFNRNRAVVEQYF

v_gene: TRBV5-5
j_gene: TRBJ1-6
CDR3aa: CASSTGRRGGGAYNSPLHF

v_gene: TRBV27
j_gene: TRBJ1-3
CDR3aa: CASRSTDFLGNTIYF

v_gene: TRBV4-1
j_gene: TRBJ2-5
CDR3aa: CASSPSVRREREETQYF

v_gene: TRBV5-1
j_gene: TRBJ2-3
CDR3aa: CASSLGWSTDTQYF

v_gene: TRBV6-5
j_gene: TRBJ1-3
CDR3aa: CASSSDQGNTIYF

v_gene: TRBV5-1
j_gene: TRBJ2-1
CDR3aa: CASSFAGTVYNEQFF

v_gene: TRBV9
j_gene: TRBJ2-2
CDR3aa: CASSTLQGQAGELFF

v_gene: TRBV27
j_gene: TRBJ1-1
CDR3aa: CASSPRTLYTEAFF

v_gene: TRBV5-1
j_gene: TRBJ1-3
CDR3aa: CASSLIGTANSGNTIYF

v_gene: TRBV20-1
j_gene: TRBJ1-6
CDR3aa: CSASPETPLHF

v_gene: TRBV5-1
j_gene: TRBJ2-3
CDR3aa: CASSGGADTQYF

v_gene: TRBV2
j_gene: TRBJ2-5
CDR3aa: CASSEALGVAEIQETQYF

v_gene: TRBV6-2/TRBV6-3
j_gene: TRBJ2-7
CDR3aa: CASSYHPRTMDGAYEQYF

v_gene: TRBV2
j_gene: TRBJ2-7
CDR3aa: CASNRDRGLYEQYF